The 14 T cell receptor beta chains below come from one sample, sequenced in a study of OX40 agonist ivuxolimab in advanced cancers. Only in-frame clones appear in the TCRdb table, and some are missing; sequencing was by immunoSEQ multiplex PCR. The sample records roughly 20,000 clones, roughly 80% being singletons. This material consisted of CD4+ or CD8+ T cells sorted from blood, taken in a trial of the OX40 agonist ivuxolimab. The receptors originated from an adult with an advanced solid tumor such as melanoma, head and neck, liver or kidney cancer.

The chain has TRBV30 and TRBJ2-7; 13 nucleotides match TRBD2. The CDR3 extends over 13 amino acids. V shed 8 bases, J shed 3 bases, and the junction held 4 bases outside the gene matches. Germline assignment: CDR1 GTSNPN and CDR2 SVGIG (reference sequence). The CDR3 nucleotides read TGTGCCAGCAGACTAGCGGGGGGCTACGAGCAGTACTTC. Amino acid sequence: CASRLAGGYEQYF.

CDR3 in DNA: TGTGCCAGCAGTTCACTAGCGGTCGGGACCTACGAGCAGTACTTC. Amino acid sequence: CASSSLAVGTYEQYF. The chain employs TRBV11-2 and TRBJ2-7, with 8 positions matching TRBD2. This CDR3 has 15 residues. Trimming cost V 6 bases and J 2 bases; bases outside gene matches: 9. Germline V CDR1 and CDR2: SGHAT, FQNNGV. The entire variable domain, with the rest obtained from reference TRBV11-2 and TRBJ2-7, is as follows: EAGVAQSPRYKIIEKRQSVAFWCNPISGHATLYWYQQILGQGPKLLIQFQNNGVVDDSQLPKDRFSAERLKGVDSTLKIQPAKLEDSAVYLCASSSLAVGTYEQYFGPGTRLTVT.

This chain uses TRBV5-6 with TRBJ2-5, with no clear D. Germline assignment: CDR1 SGHDT and CDR2 YYEEEE. The CDR3 is 13 amino acids. Trimming cost V 2 bases and J 5 bases, with 10 bases left between them. The CDR3: CASSLRAAETQYF. In DNA form, the CDR3 reads TGTGCCAGCAGCTTAAGGGCAGCTGAGACCCAGTACTTC.

V gene TRBV5-4 combines with J gene TRBJ2-7; D may be TRBD2 (5 bases). The CDR3 contains 12 residues. The V and J ends lost 6 bases and 0 bases respectively, with 7 bases between them. Germline V gives CDR1 SGHNT, CDR2 YYREEE (reference sequence). CDR3 amino acids: CASTRDSYEQYF. CDR3 nucleotides: TGTGCCAGCACCCGGGACTCCTACGAGCAGTACTTC.

The CDR3 region has the DNA TGTGCCAGCAGCTTGGGGGTGAGGGGAGAGACCCAGTACTTC. It specifies CASSLGVRGETQYF. The chain recombines TRBV5-4 with TRBJ2-5; the D gene could be TRBD1 or TRBD2 (5 bases each). V was clipped by 0 bases and J by 4 bases, with 10 bases between them. Germline V gives CDR1 SGHNT, CDR2 YYREEE (reference sequence). The CDR3 is made up of 14 amino acids.

The rearrangement joins TRBV27 to TRBJ1-2; 7 nucleotides agree with TRBD1. The CDR3 covers 13 residues. V gave up 5 bases and J gave up 5 bases; unmatched junction bases: 5. Per germline, CDR1 MNHEY and CDR2 SMNVEV (reference sequence). This chain's CDR3 is CASSRGTAYGYTF. DNA for the CDR3: TGTGCCAGCAGTCGCGGGACAGCTTATGGCTACACCTTC.

This chain uses TRBV7-8 with TRBJ2-7; perhaps D is TRBD1 or TRBD2 (5 bases each). Per the germline V gene, CDR1 is SGHVS and CDR2 is FQNEAQ. V was pared by 5 bases and J by 2 bases, with 13 bases between. The CDR3 is made up of 14 amino acids. The CDR3 bases are TGTGCCAGCAGCGAGAGGGACGCCGCCTACGAGCAGTACTTC. Translated: CASSERDAAYEQYF.

Remarks on this clone: This specimen includes other DNA sequences encoding the same CDR3. V and J are TRBV6-5 and TRBJ1-5; D possibly corresponds to TRBD1 (6 bases). This CDR3 spans 13 amino acids. CDR1 and CDR2 from the germline V gene are MNHEY and SVGAGI. V was clipped by 6 bases and J by 6 bases, with 12 bases between them. The CDR3 protein is CASSLQQGQPQHF. DNA for the CDR3: TGTGCCAGCAGCCTTCAACAGGGTCAGCCCCAGCATTTT.

The CDR3 here is CASSGSGVSYNEQFF. The CDR3 coding sequence is TGTGCCAGCAGCGGAAGCGGAGTCTCCTACAATGAGCAGTTCTTC. The chain combines TRBV7-2 with TRBJ2-1; possibly TRBD2 for D (5 bases). The germline V gene encodes CDR1 SGHTA and CDR2 FQGNSA. V lost 5 bases and J lost 0, with 11 bases in between. This CDR3 contains 15 residues.

The chain joins TRBV10-3 to TRBJ1-5; 7 bases fit TRBD1. V dropped 5 bases and J dropped 4; count of bases not matched to a gene: 5. This CDR3 is 14 amino acids long. CDR1 and CDR2 from the germline V gene are ENHRY and SYGVKD. The CDR3 DNA follows: TGTGCCATCAGTCAGGGACAGACAAATCAGCCCCAGCATTTT. Encoded protein: CAISQGQTNQPQHF.

The chain combines TRBV11-2 with TRBJ1-4, with D unresolved. Trimming stripped 1 base from V and 4 bases from J, with 10 bases between. There are 15 residues in the CDR3. Per germline, CDR1 SGHAT and CDR2 FQNNGV. In DNA, the CDR3 is TGTGCCAGCAGCTTAGTTGGCGGAATTAATGAAAAACTGTTTTTT. This encodes CASSLVGGINEKLFF.

This chain uses TRBV5-1 with TRBJ1-3, with unresolved D. V was shortened by 6 bases and J by 1 base, with 11 bases between the two germline ends. Germline assignment: CDR1 SGHRS and CDR2 YFSETQ. This CDR3 region has 14 residues. In DNA, the CDR3 is TGCGCCAGCACCCTGGACCAGTCTGGAAACACCATATATTTT. This encodes CASTLDQSGNTIYF. Full variable domain (rest looked up from reference TRBV5-1 and TRBJ1-3): KAGVTQTPRYLIKTRGQQVTLSCSPISGHRSVSWYQQTPGQGLQFLFEYFSETQRNKGNFPGRFSGRQFSNSRSEMNVSTLELGDSALYLCASTLDQSGNTIYFGEGSWLTVV.

The chain has TRBV30 and TRBJ2-2; 9 bases map to TRBD2. Trimming took 1 base from V and 6 from J; bases not matched to a gene: 6. The germline V gene has CDR1 GTSNPN and CDR2 SVGIG (reference sequence). The CDR3 runs 15 residues. The CDR3 DNA follows: TGTGCCTGGAGTGGGATAGCGGGAGACGCCGGGGAGCTGTTTTTT. As protein: CAWSGIAGDAGELFF.

This clone has a handful of counts. Other DNA sequences of this sample code for an identical CDR3. J is TRBJ1-3 and V is TRBV11-2; 10 bases fit TRBD1. The V and J ends lost 1 base and 0 bases, in that order; junction bases with no gene match: 3. Germline V gives CDR1 SGHAT, CDR2 FQNNGV. This CDR3 has 17 residues. In nucleotides, the CDR3 is TGTGCCAGCAGCTTAGTGACAGGGGGCAGCTCTGGAAACACCATATATTTT. Its protein product is CASSLVTGGSSGNTIYF.